The 10 T cell receptor beta chains given below trace back to one sample, sequenced in a study of T cell changes during pregnancy in multiple sclerosis. Sequenced by immunoSEQ multiplex PCR; TCRdb stores in-frame clones only, minus some. The data contain roughly 45,000 clones, around 92% of them singletons. The specimen was CD8+ T cells from peripheral blood mononuclear cells, collected after pregnancy. These receptors all stem from a female donor with multiple sclerosis, enrolled in a pregnancy study.

This sequence joins TRBV6-5 and TRBJ1-5; 10 nucleotides match TRBD1. The CDR3 consists of 13 residues. The V and J ends lost 6 bases and 6 bases, in that order; junction bases with no gene match: 2. Germline V gives CDR1 MNHEY, CDR2 SVGAGI. The CDR3 sequence is CASRGDRGQPQHF. CDR3 DNA sequence: TGTGCCAGCAGAGGGGACAGGGGTCAGCCCCAGCATTTT.

The genes are TRBV29-1 and TRBJ1-2; TRBD1 agrees at 7 bases. Germline V gene data show CDR1 as SQVTM and CDR2 as ANQGSEA. The CDR3 sequence is 13 residues long. V shed 3 bases, J shed 4 bases, and the junction held 5 bases outside the gene matches. CDR3 amino acids: CSVEIRDSYGYTF. CDR3 coding DNA: TGCAGCGTTGAGATCCGGGACAGCTATGGCTACACCTTC.

In regard to this clone: Other nucleotide sequences from this sample produce the same CDR3. J is TRBJ2-2 and V is TRBV30; possibly TRBD2 for D (6 bases). This CDR3 contains 14 residues. CDR1 is GTSNPN and CDR2 is SVGIG in the germline V gene (reference sequence). V lost 7 bases and J lost 4, with 16 bases in between. CDR3 DNA sequence: TGTGCCTCCCAGGGACTGGCGGGCACCGGGGAGCTGTTTTTT. Translating it yields CASQGLAGTGELFF.

V and J are TRBV5-1 and TRBJ1-4; the D is unclear. Trimming removed 5 bases at V and 0 bases at J, with 8 bases between. Per germline, CDR1 SGHRS and CDR2 YFSETQ. The CDR3 runs 14 residues. The CDR3 protein is CASRPRATNEKLFF. The CDR3 DNA sequence: TGCGCCAGCAGGCCTCGGGCAACTAATGAAAAACTGTTTTTT.

V usage is TRBV27 and J usage is TRBJ2-1, with 12 bases that match TRBD2. V was clipped by 3 bases and J by 2 bases; unmatched bases: 5. The V gene's germline CDR1 is MNHEY and CDR2 SMNVEV (reference sequence). This CDR3 is built from 17 residues. Here the CDR3 DNA reads TGTGCCAGCAGTTTGGCTAGCGGGGGGGAACCCTACAATGAGCAGTTCTTC. It is translated as CASSLASGGEPYNEQFF.

This chain joins TRBV7-9 and TRBJ2-7; D is possibly TRBD1 (6 bases). The CDR3 length is 16 residues. CDR1 is SEHNR, CDR2 FQNEAQ, per germline (reference sequence). V was pared by 3 bases and J by 4 bases, with 19 bases between. CDR3 sequence reads: CASSFLGQGIGYEQYF. The DNA for the CDR3 is TGTGCCAGCAGCTTTCTCGGGCAGGGGATAGGGTACGAGCAGTACTTC.

V usage is TRBV27 and J usage is TRBJ1-1; D is unresolved. Per germline, CDR1 MNHEY and CDR2 SMNVEV (reference sequence). V lost 0 bases and J 2 bases, leaving 10 bases between the germline ends. CDR3 length: 15 residues. The CDR3 protein is CASSLSAAANTEAFF. Here the CDR3 DNA reads TGTGCCAGCAGTTTATCGGCGGCTGCCAACACTGAAGCTTTCTTT.

The V gene is TRBV6-6, the J gene TRBJ2-5; D gene uncertain. Germline values: CDR1 MNHNY, CDR2 SVGAGI (reference sequence). The CDR3 sequence is 13 residues long. Between the trimmed V and J ends, which lost 0 bases and 4 bases, there was a span of 6 bases. The CDR3: CASSYSNTETQYF. CDR3 DNA: TGTGCCAGCAGTTACTCTAACACAGAGACCCAGTACTTC.

This chain connects TRBV7-6 to TRBJ1-5; the match to TRBD1 covers 7 bases. CDR1 is SGHVS, CDR2 FNYEAQ, per germline. The CDR3 is 17 amino acids. The V gene end was trimmed by 2 bases and the J gene end by 0 bases; junction bases not matched to a gene: 7. CDR3 sequence reads: CASSLPRDSHSNQPQHF. CDR3 DNA: TGTGCCAGCAGCTTACCCCGGGACAGTCATAGCAATCAGCCCCAGCATTTT. The variable domain in full, completed from reference TRBV7-6 and TRBJ1-5, reads GAGVSQSPRYKVTKRGQDVALRCDPISGHVSLYWYRQALGQGPEFLTYFNYEAQQDKSGLPNDRFSAERPEGSISTLTIQRTEQRDSAMYRCASSLPRDSHSNQPQHFGDGTRLSIL.

The chain combines TRBV12-5 with TRBJ2-1; 8 positions match TRBD1. This CDR3 is built from 15 residues. Germline lookup yields CDR1 LGHNT and CDR2 FRNRAP. V lost 5 bases and J lost 2; bases outside the gene matches: 5. The CDR3 protein is CASGPLTGAYNEQFF. CDR3 sequence (DNA): TGTGCTAGTGGTCCTTTGACAGGGGCCTACAATGAGCAGTTCTTC.